These T cell receptor beta chains were read from a single sample in a study of blood T cells in healthy people across ages. TCRdb re-called the 5' RACE reads through MiXCR, storing one row per CDR3 protein. Of over a million distinct CDR3 sequences detected, around 59% appear once; the ten largest clones hold 6.5% to 8.5%. What was sequenced was blood. Every receptor here comes from a man between 18 and 29 years old in good health. Each CDR3 is given with its conserved first and last residue. D genes are given only for firm matches. Not all rows give a size; the values are once, few, many and, for expanded clones, a class.

14,-,-,TRBJ2-7,TRBV15,CATSRDRGLREQYF,TGTGCCACCAGCAGAGACAGAGGGCTTCGCGAGCAGTACTTC
16,-,-,TRBJ2-7,TRBV6-5,CASSYSPRGSSYEQYF,TGTGCCAGCAGTTACTCTCCCCGGGGGAGCTCCTACGAGCAGTACTTC
15,TRBD1,-,TRBJ1-1,TRBV9,CASSFYGTGGTEAFF,TGTGCCAGCAGCTTCTACGGGACAGGGGGCACTGAAGCTTTCTTT
13,TRBD1,-,TRBJ2-1,TRBV20-1,CSAAGQGAYEQFF,TGCAGTGCAGCTGGACAGGGTGCCTACGAGCAGTTCTTC
14,TRBD2,few,TRBJ2-7,TRBV5-1,CASSMGLAGDEQYF,TGCGCCAGCAGCATGGGACTAGCGGGAGACGAGCAGTACTTC
13,-,-,TRBJ2-7,TRBV20-1,CSARESEGYEQYF,TGCAGTGCTAGAGAGTCGGAGGGATACGAGCAGTACTTC
16,TRBD1,few,TRBJ1-2,TRBV9,CASSPVGGTGPSGYTF,TGTGCCAGCAGCCCCGTGGGGGGGACAGGGCCGTCCGGCTACACCTTC
17,TRBD2,-,TRBJ2-5,TRBV12-3/TRBV12-4,CASSLEFGGGAEETQYF,TGTGCCAGCAGTTTAGAGTTCGGGGGGGGGGCAGAAGAGACCCAGTACTTC
18,-,few,TRBJ2-5,TRBV27,CASSSGDSSDVYQETQYF,TGTGCCAGCAGTTCGGGGGACTCCAGTGACGTGTACCAAGAGACCCAGTACTTC
11,-,few,TRBJ1-2,TRBV10-2,CASSGNLGYTF,TGCGCCAGCAGCGGTAACCTAGGCTACACCTTC
15,-,-,TRBJ1-6,TRBV3-1,CASSQERFGDSPLHF,TGTGCCAGCAGCCAAGAGCGATTCGGGGACTCACCCCTCCACTTT
15,TRBD1,-,TRBJ2-7,TRBV7-2,CASSLGGQGASEQYF,TGTGCCAGCAGCTTAGGGGGACAGGGGGCGTCCGAGCAGTACTTC
16,TRBD2,-,TRBJ2-3,TRBV7-2,CASSLAPGLAADTQYF,TGTGCCAGCAGCTTAGCCCCGGGACTAGCGGCAGATACGCAGTATTTT
13,-,-,TRBJ1-1,TRBV12-3/TRBV12-4,CASSLANRAEAFF,TGTGCCAGCAGTTTGGCCAATCGGGCTGAAGCTTTCTTT
13,-,-,TRBJ1-1,TRBV3-1,CASSGVSNTEAFF,TGTGCCAGCAGCGGGGTCAGTAACACTGAAGCTTTCTTT
12,-,-,TRBJ2-7,TRBV20-1,CSAAVRSYEQYF,TGCAGTGCCGCTGTACGATCCTACGAGCAGTACTTC
13,-,few,TRBJ2-7,TRBV12-3/TRBV12-4,CASSLRQGGEQYF,TGTGCCAGCAGTTTAAGACAGGGAGGCGAGCAGTACTTC
12,-,-,TRBJ2-3,TRBV20-1,CSANQGPDTQYF,TGCAGTGCTAACCAGGGTCCGGATACGCAGTATTTT
15,-,-,TRBJ2-7,TRBV27,CASSSQRSGGYEQYF,TGTGCCAGCAGTTCTCAGAGGTCTGGAGGCTACGAGCAGTACTTC
15,-,few,TRBJ2-7,TRBV14,CASSPQAYASYEQYF,TGTGCCAGCAGCCCACAGGCTTATGCCTCCTACGAGCAGTACTTC
15,-,once,TRBJ2-7,TRBV4-3,CASSQEREGGDEQYF,TGCGCCAGCAGCCAAGAGAGAGAAGGAGGAGACGAGCAGTACTTC
15,-,few,TRBJ2-3,TRBV2,CASITSGLHQDTQYF,TGTGCCAGCATTACCAGCGGGCTACACCAAGATACGCAGTATTTT
13,-,-,TRBJ2-3,TRBV20-1,CSPNQGFTDTQYF,TGCAGTCCAAACCAAGGGTTTACAGATACGCAGTATTTT
15,-,few,TRBJ1-2,TRBV6-6,CASSYSGGSNYGYTF,TGTGCCAGCAGTTACTCGGGCGGATCGAACTATGGCTACACCTTC
13,-,-,TRBJ2-1,TRBV2,CASSVRTYNEQFF,TGTGCCAGCAGTGTTAGAACCTACAATGAGCAGTTCTTC
14,-,-,TRBJ2-1,TRBV20-1,CSASAPAGYNEQFF,TGCAGTGCTAGTGCCCCGGCTGGCTACAATGAGCAGTTCTTC
16,-,-,TRBJ2-1,TRBV4-2,CASQLASQTAYNEQFF,TGTGCCAGCCAACTGGCCTCGCAGACGGCCTACAATGAGCAGTTCTTC
16,-,-,TRBJ1-6,TRBV6-6,CASSSEHSTDNSPLHF,TGTGCCAGCAGTTCCGAACACTCTACTGATAATTCACCCCTCCACTTT
12,-,-,TRBJ1-2,TRBV27,CASSSDPYGYTF,TGTGCCAGCAGTTCTGACCCTTATGGCTACACCTTC
15,-,-,TRBJ2-7,TRBV7-8,CASSPTEAVGYEQYF,TGTGCCAGCAGCCCGACGGAGGCAGTCGGCTACGAGCAGTACTTC
13,TRBD1,-,TRBJ1-4,TRBV19,CACSSGPGGKLFF,TGTGCCTGTAGTAGTGGCCCAGGGGGAAAACTGTTTTTT
15,TRBD2,-,TRBJ2-1,TRBV28,CASIKLAGRLVEQFF,TGTGCCAGCATCAAACTAGCGGGGCGTTTGGTTGAGCAGTTCTTC
16,-,-,TRBJ1-1,TRBV4-1,CASSQDPWPLNTEAFF,TGCGCCAGCAGCCAAGACCCCTGGCCCCTGAACACTGAAGCTTTCTTT
13,TRBD1,-,TRBJ2-7,TRBV20-1,CSASMDRGSEQYF,TGCAGTGCTAGTATGGACAGGGGGTCCGAGCAGTACTTC
15,-,-,TRBJ2-3,TRBV10-3,CAISEVSNPSNTQYF,TGTGCCATCAGTGAGGTCTCCAACCCTTCCAATACGCAGTATTTT
11,-,few,TRBJ2-7,TRBV6-2/TRBV6-3,CASEGAYEQYF,TGTGCCAGCGAGGGGGCCTACGAGCAGTACTTC
14,TRBD1,-,TRBJ2-5,TRBV2,CASRDRLIQETQYF,TGTGCCAGCAGGGACAGGCTGATCCAAGAGACCCAGTACTTC
17,TRBD2,-,TRBJ2-5,TRBV7-7,CASSPGTSGALTETQYF,TGTGCCAGCAGCCCCGGGACTAGCGGGGCACTAACAGAGACCCAGTACTTC
14,TRBD2,many,TRBJ2-7,TRBV7-2,CASSLGGTTYEQYF,TGTGCCAGCAGCTTGGGGGGGACTACCTACGAGCAGTACTTC
19,TRBD2,-,TRBJ2-1,TRBV27,CASSLRGLAEKKPYNEQFF,TGTGCCAGCAGTTTAAGGGGACTAGCGGAGAAAAAGCCCTACAATGAGCAGTTCTTC
17,-,-,TRBJ2-2,TRBV14,CASSQDRYSSNTGELFF,TGTGCCAGCAGCCAAGATCGATACAGCTCGAACACCGGGGAGCTGTTTTTT
14,TRBD1,few,TRBJ2-7,TRBV6-5,CASKRGTADYEQYF,TGTGCCAGCAAAAGAGGGACAGCCGACTACGAGCAGTACTTC
11,-,-,TRBJ2-1,TRBV5-1,CASSYSSVQFF,TGCGCCAGCAGCTACTCTAGTGTGCAGTTCTTC
16,-,once,TRBJ1-2,TRBV4-1,CASSQGQGISVYGYTF,TGCGCCAGCAGCCAAGGGCAGGGGATAAGTGTCTATGGCTACACCTTC
16,-,-,TRBJ1-5,TRBV18,CASSPKGGHGNQPQHF,TGTGCCAGCTCACCAAAGGGGGGGCATGGCAATCAGCCCCAGCATTTT
12,-,few,TRBJ1-2,TRBV20-1,CSAPERNYGYTF,TGCAGTGCCCCGGAGAGAAACTATGGCTACACCTTC
13,-,few,TRBJ1-1,TRBV14,CASSQETNTEAFF,TGCGCCAGCAGCCAAGAAACAAACACTGAAGCTTTCTTT
16,TRBD1,-,TRBJ2-5,TRBV12-3/TRBV12-4,CASSLSGGAPQETRYF,TGTGCCAGCAGTTTATCAGGGGGCGCGCCCCAAGAGACCCGGTACTTC
14,-,-,TRBJ2-7,TRBV11-2,CASSLDPGSPEQYF,TGTGCCAGCAGCTTAGATCCAGGGTCCCCCGAGCAGTACTTC
16,-,few,TRBJ1-4,TRBV11-2,CASSRRELTTNEKLFF,TGTGCCAGCAGCCGGAGAGAACTGACAACTAATGAAAAACTGTTTTTT
16,-,-,TRBJ2-7,TRBV27,CASSPTTGLKDYEQYF,TGTGCCAGCAGTCCCACGACAGGCCTAAAGGACTACGAGCAGTACTTC
16,TRBD1,-,TRBJ1-2,TRBV25-1,CASRDPQGALGYGYTF,TGTGCCAGCAGAGACCCACAGGGGGCGCTTGGCTATGGCTACACCTTC
15,-,-,TRBJ1-1,TRBV29-1,CSAPGRAGLGTEAFF,TGCAGCGCTCCCGGTAGGGCAGGGTTGGGCACTGAAGCTTTCTTT
15,TRBD1,-,TRBJ2-1,TRBV29-1,CSVEEGQGVRGEQFF,TGCAGCGTTGAAGAAGGGCAGGGGGTTCGGGGTGAGCAGTTCTTC
15,TRBD1,-,TRBJ2-5,TRBV2,CASRSDRGLQETQYF,TGTGCCAGCAGATCGGACAGGGGACTTCAAGAGACCCAGTACTTC
13,-,-,TRBJ2-2,TRBV11-1,CASSPTLGGELFF,TGTGCCAGCAGCCCGACGTTGGGCGGGGAGCTGTTTTTT
14,-,-,TRBJ2-7,TRBV27,CASSKLGRDYEQYF,TGTGCCAGCAGTAAGCTGGGCAGGGACTACGAGCAGTACTTC
16,TRBD2,-,TRBJ2-5,TRBV28,CASSHGLAGAGETQYF,TGTGCCAGCAGCCATGGACTAGCGGGGGCCGGGGAGACCCAGTACTTC